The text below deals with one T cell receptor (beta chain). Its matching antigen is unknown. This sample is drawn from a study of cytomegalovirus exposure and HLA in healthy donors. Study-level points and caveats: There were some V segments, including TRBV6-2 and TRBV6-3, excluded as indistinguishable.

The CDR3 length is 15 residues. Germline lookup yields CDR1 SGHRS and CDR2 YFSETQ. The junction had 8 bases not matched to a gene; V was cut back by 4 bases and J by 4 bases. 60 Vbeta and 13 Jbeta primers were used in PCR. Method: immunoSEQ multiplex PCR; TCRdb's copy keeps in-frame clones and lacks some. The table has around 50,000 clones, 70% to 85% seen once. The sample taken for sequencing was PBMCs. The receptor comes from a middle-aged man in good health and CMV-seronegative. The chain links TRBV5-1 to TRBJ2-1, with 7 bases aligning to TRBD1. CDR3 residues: CASSRSGGEYNEQFF. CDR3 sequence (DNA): TGCGCCAGCAGCAGGTCAGGGGGAGAATACAATGAGCAGTTCTTC.